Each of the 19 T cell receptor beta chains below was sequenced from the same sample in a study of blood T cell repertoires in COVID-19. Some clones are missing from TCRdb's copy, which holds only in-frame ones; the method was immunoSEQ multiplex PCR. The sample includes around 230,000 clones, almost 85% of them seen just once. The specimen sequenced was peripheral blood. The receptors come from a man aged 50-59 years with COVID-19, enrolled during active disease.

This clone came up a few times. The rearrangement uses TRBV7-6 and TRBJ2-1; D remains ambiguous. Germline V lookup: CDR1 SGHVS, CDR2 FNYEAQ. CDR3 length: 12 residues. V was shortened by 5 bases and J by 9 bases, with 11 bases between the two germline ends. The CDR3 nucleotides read TGTGCCAGCAGCCCCCCTGGCGGTGAGCAGTTCTTC. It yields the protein CASSPPGGEQFF.

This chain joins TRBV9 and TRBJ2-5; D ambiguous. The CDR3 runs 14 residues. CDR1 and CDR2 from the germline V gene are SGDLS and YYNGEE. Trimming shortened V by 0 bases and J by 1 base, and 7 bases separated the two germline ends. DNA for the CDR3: TGTGCCAGCAGCGTAGGGCCCCGCCAAGAGACCCAGTACTTC. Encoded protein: CASSVGPRQETQYF.

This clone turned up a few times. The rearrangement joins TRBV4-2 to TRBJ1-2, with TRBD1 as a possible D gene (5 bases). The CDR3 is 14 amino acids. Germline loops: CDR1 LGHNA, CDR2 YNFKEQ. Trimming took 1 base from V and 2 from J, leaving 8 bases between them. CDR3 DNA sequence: TGTGCCAGCAGCCAAGGACAGTTGAACTATGGCTACACCTTC. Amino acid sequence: CASSQGQLNYGYTF.

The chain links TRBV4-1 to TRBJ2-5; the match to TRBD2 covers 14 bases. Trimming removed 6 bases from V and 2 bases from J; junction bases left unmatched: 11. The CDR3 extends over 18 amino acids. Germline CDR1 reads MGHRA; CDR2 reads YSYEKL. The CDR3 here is CASSRSGLAGAQQETQYF. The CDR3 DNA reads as TGCGCCAGCAGTCGATCGGGACTAGCGGGGGCCCAACAAGAGACCCAGTACTTC.

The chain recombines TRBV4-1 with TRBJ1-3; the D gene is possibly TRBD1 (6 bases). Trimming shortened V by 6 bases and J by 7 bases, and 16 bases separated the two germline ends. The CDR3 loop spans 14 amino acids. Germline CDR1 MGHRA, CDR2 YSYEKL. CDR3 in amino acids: CASSHQGKRNTIYF. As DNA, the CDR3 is TGCGCCAGCAGTCATCAGGGGAAAAGGAACACCATATATTTT.

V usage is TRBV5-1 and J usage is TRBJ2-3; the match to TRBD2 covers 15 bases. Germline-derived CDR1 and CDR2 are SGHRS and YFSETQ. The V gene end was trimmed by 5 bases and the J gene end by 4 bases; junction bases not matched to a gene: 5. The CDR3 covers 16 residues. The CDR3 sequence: CASRGLAGGGSDTQYF. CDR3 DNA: TGCGCCAGCAGGGGACTAGCGGGGGGCGGATCAGATACGCAGTATTTT.

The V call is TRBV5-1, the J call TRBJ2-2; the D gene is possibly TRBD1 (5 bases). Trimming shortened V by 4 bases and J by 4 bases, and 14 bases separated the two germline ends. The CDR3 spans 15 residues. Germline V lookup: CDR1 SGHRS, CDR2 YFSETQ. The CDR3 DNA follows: TGCGCCAGCAGCCAGGGTCCCCAGGGCACCGGGGAGCTGTTTTTT. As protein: CASSQGPQGTGELFF.

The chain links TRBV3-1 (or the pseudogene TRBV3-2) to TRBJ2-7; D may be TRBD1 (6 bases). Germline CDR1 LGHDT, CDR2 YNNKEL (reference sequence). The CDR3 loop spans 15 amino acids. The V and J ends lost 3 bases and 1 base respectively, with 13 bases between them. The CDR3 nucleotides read TGTGCCAGCAGCCACAGTCCTGGGACATCCTACGAGCAGTACTTC. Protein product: CASSHSPGTSYEQYF.

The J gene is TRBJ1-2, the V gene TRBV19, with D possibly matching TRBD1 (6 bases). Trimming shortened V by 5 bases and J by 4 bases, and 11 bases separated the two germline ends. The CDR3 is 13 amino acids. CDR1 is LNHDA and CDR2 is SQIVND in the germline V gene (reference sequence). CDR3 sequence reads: CASSDRSLYGYTF. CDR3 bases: TGTGCCAGTAGTGACAGGTCTCTCTATGGCTACACCTTC.

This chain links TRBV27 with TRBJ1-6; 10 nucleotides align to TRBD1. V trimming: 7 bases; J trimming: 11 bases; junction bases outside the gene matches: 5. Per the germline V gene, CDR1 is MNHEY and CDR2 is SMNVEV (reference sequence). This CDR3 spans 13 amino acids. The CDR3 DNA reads TGTGCCAGCACCGGGACAGGGGTTGCACCCCTCCACTTT. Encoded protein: CASTGTGVAPLHF.

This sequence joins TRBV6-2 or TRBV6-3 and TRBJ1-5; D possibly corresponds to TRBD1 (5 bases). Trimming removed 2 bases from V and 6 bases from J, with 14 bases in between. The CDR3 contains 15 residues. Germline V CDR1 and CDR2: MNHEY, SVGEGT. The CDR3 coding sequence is TGTGCCAGCAGTTACAGGCAGGGTGCTTCTCAGCCCCAGCATTTT. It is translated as CASSYRQGASQPQHF.

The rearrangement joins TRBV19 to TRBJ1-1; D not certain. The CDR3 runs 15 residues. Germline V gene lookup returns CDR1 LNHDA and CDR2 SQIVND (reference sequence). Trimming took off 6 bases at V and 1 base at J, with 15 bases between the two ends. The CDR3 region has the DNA TGTGCCAGTAGGGAACCCGGAGGGAGGAACACTGAAGCTTTCTTT. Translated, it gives CASREPGGRNTEAFF.

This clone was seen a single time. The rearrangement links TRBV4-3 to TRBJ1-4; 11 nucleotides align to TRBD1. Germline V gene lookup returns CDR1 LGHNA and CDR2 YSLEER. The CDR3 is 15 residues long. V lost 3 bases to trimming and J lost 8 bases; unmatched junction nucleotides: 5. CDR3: CASSQDRGRGEKLFF. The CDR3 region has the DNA TGCGCCAGCAGCCAGGACAGGGGGCGAGGGGAAAAACTGTTTTTT.

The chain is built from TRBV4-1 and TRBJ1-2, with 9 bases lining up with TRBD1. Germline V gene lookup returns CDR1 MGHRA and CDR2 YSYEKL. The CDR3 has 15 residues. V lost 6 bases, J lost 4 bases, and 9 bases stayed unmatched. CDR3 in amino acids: CASSPETGGGYGYTF. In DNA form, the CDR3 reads TGCGCCAGCAGTCCTGAGACAGGGGGAGGCTATGGCTACACCTTC.

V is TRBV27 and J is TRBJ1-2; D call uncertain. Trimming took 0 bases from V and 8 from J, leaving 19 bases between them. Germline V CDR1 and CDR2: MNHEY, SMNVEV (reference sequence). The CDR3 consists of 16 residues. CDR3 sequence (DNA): TGTGCCAGCAGTTTATCGAGGCCAGCCGCCCTTGGGGGCTACACCTTC. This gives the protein CASSLSRPAALGGYTF.

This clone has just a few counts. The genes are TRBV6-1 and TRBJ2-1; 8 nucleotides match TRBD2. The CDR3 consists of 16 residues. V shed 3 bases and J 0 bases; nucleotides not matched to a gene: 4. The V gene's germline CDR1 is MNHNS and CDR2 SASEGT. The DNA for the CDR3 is TGTGCCAGCAGTGATTCGGCGGGGGGCTCCTACAATGAGCAGTTCTTC. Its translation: CASSDSAGGSYNEQFF.

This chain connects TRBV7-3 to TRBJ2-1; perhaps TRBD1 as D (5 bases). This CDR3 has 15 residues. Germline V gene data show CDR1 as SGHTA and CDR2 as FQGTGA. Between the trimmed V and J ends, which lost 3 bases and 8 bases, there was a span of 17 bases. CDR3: CASSLAAGKVHEQFF. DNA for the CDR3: TGTGCCAGCAGCTTGGCGGCAGGGAAGGTCCATGAGCAGTTCTTC.

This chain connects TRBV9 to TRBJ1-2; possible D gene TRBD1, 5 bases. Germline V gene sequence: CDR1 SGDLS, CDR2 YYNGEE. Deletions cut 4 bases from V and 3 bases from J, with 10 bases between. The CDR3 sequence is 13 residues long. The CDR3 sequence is CASSSDRDYGYTF. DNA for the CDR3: TGTGCCAGCAGCAGCGACAGAGACTATGGCTACACCTTC.

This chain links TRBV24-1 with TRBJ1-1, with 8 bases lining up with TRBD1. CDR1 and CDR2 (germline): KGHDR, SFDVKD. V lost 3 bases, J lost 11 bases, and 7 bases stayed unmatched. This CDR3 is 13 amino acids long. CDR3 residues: CATSDPGQGKAFF. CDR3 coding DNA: TGTGCCACCAGTGATCCCGGACAGGGAAAGGCTTTCTTT.